This T cell receptor (beta chain) comes out of a study of cytomegalovirus exposure and HLA in healthy donors. The primer mix had 60 Vbeta and 13 Jbeta primers. The authors' processing: About 83 million unique TCR beta chains, some 9.9 million shared, were counted in a later analysis. Generated by immunoSEQ multiplex PCR, the TCRdb table keeps only in-frame clones and is missing some. V and J calls and clone size are copied from that table; D and trimming were computed from the DNA. The sample has roughly 140,000 clones; 78% are singletons. Germline V gives CDR1 KGHSY, CDR2 FQNENV. V gave up 1 base and J gave up 8 bases, with 15 bases separating them. This CDR3 is 15 amino acids long. Samples came from healthy bone marrow donors.

V and J are TRBV16 and TRBJ2-1, with D tentatively TRBD1 (6 bases). The source material was PBMCs. This receptor was obtained from a woman aged 40-49 years in good health and CMV-seropositive. CDR3 region: CASSQLVGRGYEQFF. The CDR3 bases are TGTGCCAGCAGCCAATTGGTCGGCAGGGGCTATGAGCAGTTCTTC.